The clone carrying this T cell receptor beta chain has more than one count but fewer than ten. Its antigen is undetermined. Every TCR beta cDNA library bore unique molecular identifiers. MiXCR was run by TCRdb on the PCR reads, yielding one entry per CDR3 protein. This table has hundreds of thousands of distinct CDR3 sequences, roughly 38% appearing once. The data derive from a study of post-analysis software for immune sequencing data. The CDR3 totals 16 residues. The junction had 8 bases not matched to a gene; V was cut back by 6 bases and J by 4 bases. Findings and caveats of the study: TRBV segments more frequent in patients than in controls numbered several and included TRBV5-6, TRBV5-1 and TRBV20-1. Significantly decreased normalized Chao1 diversity was recorded for multiple sclerosis patients relative to controls.

The chain is built from TRBV12-3 or TRBV12-4 and TRBJ2-1; TRBD2 matches 11 bases. Sequences were obtained from blood. The sequence derives from a girl aged 2-10 years with multiple sclerosis. CDR3 amino acids: CASRALGLAAYNEQFF. The CDR3 nucleotides read TGTGCCAGCAGGGCACTGGGACTAGCGGCTTACAATGAGCAGTTCTTC.